The 7 T cell receptor beta chains below all came from one sample that was sequenced in a study of cytomegalovirus exposure and HLA in healthy donors. Primers for the PCR totalled 60 Vbeta and 13 Jbeta. The repertoire was sequenced with immunoSEQ multiplex PCR; TCRdb's copy has only in-frame clones and lacks some. The specimen's table records 200,000 to 250,000 clones. Sequenced sample: PBMCs. Source of these receptors: a woman aged 25-40 years in good health and CMV-seropositive.

The gene calls are TRBV4-1 and TRBJ2-7, with TRBD2 matching 9 bases. The CDR3 has 17 amino acids. CDR1 and CDR2 from the germline V gene are MGHRA and YSYEKL. J was trimmed by 6 bases and V by 5 bases; bases with no gene match: 17. CDR3: CASSSERREGLLFEQYF. CDR3 DNA: TGCGCCAGCAGCTCAGAGAGGCGGGAGGGCTTGCTATTCGAGCAGTACTTC.

This chain joins TRBV6-5 and TRBJ1-1; D not resolved. Germline CDR1 reads MNHEY; CDR2 reads SVGAGI. Trimming left V 4 bases short and J 3 bases short, with 12 bases between. The CDR3 has 14 residues. CDR3 coding DNA: TGTGCCAGCAGTTCCCCTGGCGGGGACACTGAAGCTTTCTTT. It yields the protein CASSSPGGDTEAFF.

The chain carries TRBV5-4 and TRBJ2-3; possible D gene TRBD1, 6 bases. V lost 5 bases and J 1 base, leaving 11 bases between the germline ends. The germline CDR1 and CDR2 sequences are SGHNT and YYREEE (reference sequence). The CDR3 consists of 14 residues. CDR3 bases: TGTGCCAGCAGTTTTGGACAGCGCACAGATACGCAGTATTTT. It translates to CASSFGQRTDTQYF.

The chain employs TRBV9 and TRBJ2-7; D not resolved. This CDR3 contains 13 residues. The ends were cut back, 0 bases at V and 6 bases at J, with 10 bases in the middle. Looked up from germline, CDR1 is SGDLS and CDR2 is YYNGEE. The CDR3 nucleotides are TGTGCCAGCAGCGTAGCATTCGGTTTCGAGCAGTACTTC. Its protein product is CASSVAFGFEQYF. Full variable domain (missing parts from reference TRBV9 and TRBJ2-7): DSGVTQTPKHLITATGQRVTLRCSPRSGDLSVYWYQQSLDQGLQFLIQYYNGEERAKGNILERFSAQQFPDLHSELNLSSLELGDSALYFCASSVAFGFEQYFGPGTRLTVT.

The J gene is TRBJ1-4, the V gene TRBV2, with D unclear. This CDR3 contains 15 residues. Between the trimmed V and J ends, which lost 8 bases and 3 bases, there was a span of 16 bases. Per the germline V gene, CDR1 is SNHLY and CDR2 is FYNNEI. The DNA for the CDR3 is TGTGCCAGCCAGAGTTTAGGCCAGGCTAATGAAAAACTGTTTTTT. It translates to CASQSLGQANEKLFF.

This chain joins TRBV30 and TRBJ2-5; TRBD1 might be the D (5 bases). This CDR3 region has 16 residues. Germline-derived CDR1 and CDR2 are GTSNPN and SVGIG (reference sequence). V lost 2 bases to trimming and J lost 0 bases, with 16 bases between them. CDR3 loop: CAWSPPLDRYQETQYF. The CDR3 DNA reads TGTGCCTGGAGTCCGCCTCTCGACAGATACCAAGAGACCCAGTACTTC.

V gene TRBV7-9 combines with J gene TRBJ2-2, with D unclear. The CDR3 runs 13 residues. V gave up 5 bases and J gave up 6 bases, with 10 bases separating them. Germline CDR1 is SEHNR and CDR2 is FQNEAQ (reference sequence). In DNA form, the CDR3 reads TGTGCCAGCAGCCCCTCGGGTTCCGGGGAGCTGTTTTTT. It translates to CASSPSGSGELFF.